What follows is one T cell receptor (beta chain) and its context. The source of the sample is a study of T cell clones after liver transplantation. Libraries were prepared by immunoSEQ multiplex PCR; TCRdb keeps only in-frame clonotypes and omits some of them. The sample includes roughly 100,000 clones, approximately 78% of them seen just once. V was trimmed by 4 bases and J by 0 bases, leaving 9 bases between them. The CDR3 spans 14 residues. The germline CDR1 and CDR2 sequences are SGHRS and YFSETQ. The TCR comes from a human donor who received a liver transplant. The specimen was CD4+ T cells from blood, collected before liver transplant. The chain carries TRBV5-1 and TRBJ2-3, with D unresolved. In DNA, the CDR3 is TGCGCCAGCAGCATTAGAATGAGCACAGATACGCAGTATTTT. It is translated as CASSIRMSTDTQYF.